The 13 T cell receptor beta chains reported below all come from one sample, sequenced in a study of cytomegalovirus exposure and HLA in healthy donors. The PCR ran on 60 Vbeta and 13 Jbeta primers. Profiled with immunoSEQ multiplex PCR; TCRdb holds only in-frame clones, not every one. The table has under 250,000 clones, over 75% seen once; the top ten hold 1.3%. Input material: PBMCs. Receptors were obtained from a human donor in good health.

This clone was seen a single time. The chain recombines TRBV9 with TRBJ2-7; 8 nucleotides match TRBD2. The CDR3 contains 17 residues. The germline gives CDR1 SGDLS, CDR2 YYNGEE. The V gene end was trimmed by 4 bases and the J gene end by 6 bases; junction bases not matched to a gene: 18. CDR3 DNA: TGTGCCAGCAGCAGACTTGGAAGCGGGAGAGGTTCAACCGAGCAGTACTTC. Translating it yields CASSRLGSGRGSTEQYF.

The chain recombines TRBV30 with TRBJ2-7; the match to TRBD2 covers 10 bases. The V and J ends lost 2 bases and 3 bases, in that order; junction bases with no gene match: 16. Looked up from germline, CDR1 is GTSNPN and CDR2 is SVGIG (reference sequence). CDR3 length: 18 amino acids. The CDR3 here is CAWSRGLAGVDSHYEQYF. CDR3 in DNA: TGTGCCTGGAGTAGAGGGCTAGCGGGAGTAGATTCTCACTACGAGCAGTACTTC.

The genes are TRBV4-1 and TRBJ2-2; D possibly corresponds to TRBD2 (5 bases). From germline, CDR1 is MGHRA and CDR2 YSYEKL. V lost 2 bases, J lost 6 bases, and 10 bases lay in between. CDR3 size: 14 residues. In DNA form, the CDR3 reads TGCGCCAGCAGCCAACAAACTAGAGCCGGGGAGCTGTTTTTT. Residues: CASSQQTRAGELFF.

The V and J genes are TRBV18 and TRBJ2-3; 7 nucleotides agree with TRBD2. Germline-derived CDR1 and CDR2 are KGHSH and LQKENI. Trimming took 0 bases from V and 1 from J; bases not matched to a gene: 7. The CDR3 extends over 17 amino acids. The DNA of the CDR3 is TGTGCCAGCTCACCACCGCCGCGTGGGAGGGGCACAGATACGCAGTATTTT. It yields the protein CASSPPPRGRGTDTQYF.

The genes are TRBV2 and TRBJ1-2; 11 bases map to TRBD1. This CDR3 region has 15 residues. Germline CDR1 and CDR2: SNHLY and FYNNEI. The V and J ends lost 6 bases and 4 bases, in that order; junction bases with no gene match: 7. The CDR3 coding sequence is TGTGCCAGCAGCCAGGACAGGGGGCAGAGCTATGGCTACACCTTC. This codes for CASSQDRGQSYGYTF.

This chain joins TRBV7-2 and TRBJ2-6, with TRBD1 matching over 8 bases. The germline V gene encodes CDR1 SGHTA and CDR2 FQGNSA. The CDR3 loop spans 15 amino acids. The V and J ends lost 4 bases and 2 bases, in that order; junction bases with no gene match: 1. This chain's CDR3 is CASSSRGPGANVLTF. The CDR3 bases are TGTGCCAGCAGCTCCAGGGGGCCTGGGGCCAACGTCCTGACTTTC.

About this clone: At the DNA level, this CDR3 is encoded by other sequences in the same sample as well. The chain joins TRBV20-1 to TRBJ2-5; no clear D gene. The germline CDR1 and CDR2 sequences are DFQATT and SNEGSKA (reference sequence). Trimming took 3 bases from V and 5 from J, leaving 4 bases between them. The CDR3 is made up of 10 amino acids. CDR3 sequence (DNA): TGCAGTGCTAGCGGTGAGACCCAGTACTTC. Protein product: CSASGETQYF.

The genes are TRBV29-1 and TRBJ2-7; D possibly corresponds to TRBD2 (6 bases). From germline, CDR1 is SQVTM and CDR2 ANQGSEA. The CDR3 consists of 13 residues. Trimming took 4 bases from V and 6 from J, leaving 16 bases between them. The CDR3 DNA reads as TGCAGCGTTGTTAGCGGCGGCCTCACCGAGCAGTACTTC. Amino acids: CSVVSGGLTEQYF.

The chain employs TRBV5-1 and TRBJ2-2; 9 bases map to TRBD1. CDR1 is SGHRS, CDR2 YFSETQ, per germline. The ends lost 0 bases at V and 0 bases at J; junction bases unmatched: 3. This CDR3 region has 17 residues. CDR3 sequence (DNA): TGCGCCAGCAGCTTGGCCGGGGACAGGGCGAACACCGGGGAGCTGTTTTTT. Translated: CASSLAGDRANTGELFF.

V and J are TRBV28 and TRBJ1-1, with 9 bases fitting TRBD1. V dropped 6 bases and J dropped 5; count of bases not matched to a gene: 1. CDR1 MDHEN and CDR2 SYDVKM come from the germline V gene. The CDR3 length is 12 residues. CDR3 DNA sequence: TGTGCCAGCAGAGGACAGGGGACTGAAGCTTTCTTT. This gives the protein CASRGQGTEAFF.

The V call is TRBV18, the J call TRBJ1-5; tentatively, D is TRBD1 (5 bases). This CDR3 spans 14 amino acids. Trimming removed 4 bases at V and 1 base at J, with 8 bases between. The V gene's germline CDR1 is KGHSH and CDR2 LQKENI. CDR3 sequence (DNA): TGTGCCAGCTCACAACAGGAGAGCAATCAGCCCCAGCATTTT. Translating it yields CASSQQESNQPQHF.

The chain recombines TRBV13 with TRBJ2-4; 8 bases line up with TRBD2. Germline CDR1 and CDR2: PRHDT and FYEKMQ (reference sequence). The CDR3 runs to 16 residues. J lost 5 bases, V lost 3 bases, and 9 bases had no gene match. The CDR3 sequence: CASSLTGTGLENIQYF. The CDR3 DNA reads as TGTGCCAGCAGCTTGACGGGTACGGGACTAGAAAACATTCAGTACTTC.

This chain connects TRBV4-3 to TRBJ2-7; no reliable D call. The CDR3 loop spans 13 amino acids. V was pared by 2 bases and J by 6 bases, with 11 bases between. Germline V lookup: CDR1 LGHNA, CDR2 YSLEER. This chain's CDR3 is CASSQITATEQYF. DNA of the CDR3: TGCGCCAGCAGCCAAATTACAGCCACCGAGCAGTACTTC.